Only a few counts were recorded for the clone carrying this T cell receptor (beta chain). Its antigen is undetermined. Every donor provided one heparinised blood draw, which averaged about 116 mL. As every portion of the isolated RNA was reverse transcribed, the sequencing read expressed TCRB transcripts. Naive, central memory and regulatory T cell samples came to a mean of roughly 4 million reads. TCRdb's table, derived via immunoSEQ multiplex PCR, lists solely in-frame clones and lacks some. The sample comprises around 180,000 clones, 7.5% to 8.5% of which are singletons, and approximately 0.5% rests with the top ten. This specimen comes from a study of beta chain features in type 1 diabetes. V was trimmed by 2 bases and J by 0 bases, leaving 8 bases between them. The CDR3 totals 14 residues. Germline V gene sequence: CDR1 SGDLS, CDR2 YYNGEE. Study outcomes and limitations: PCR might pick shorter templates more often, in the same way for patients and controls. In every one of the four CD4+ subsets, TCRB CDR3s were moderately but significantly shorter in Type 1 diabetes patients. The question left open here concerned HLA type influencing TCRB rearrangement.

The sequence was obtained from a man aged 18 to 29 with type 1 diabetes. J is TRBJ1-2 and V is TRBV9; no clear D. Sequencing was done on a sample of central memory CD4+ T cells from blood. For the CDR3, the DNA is TGTGCCAGCAGCGTCGCAGACACTAACTATGGCTACACCTTC. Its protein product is CASSVADTNYGYTF.